Described below is a single T cell receptor (beta chain) sequence and its context. These data originate in a study of blood T cell repertoires in COVID-19. As handled by the study authors: Reference gene primer amplification in the assay estimated nucleated cell counts. Data came from immunoSEQ multiplex PCR; TCRdb stores just in-frame clones and leaves some out. The D gene and trimming were derived from the DNA, and the V and J assignments and clone size from that table. The sample gives tens of thousands of clones, 80% to 95% of which show up once; around 5.4% is in the top ten. Germline V gene data show CDR1 as SGHAT and CDR2 as FQNNGV. V lost 2 bases, J lost 5 bases, and 3 bases lay in between. The length of the CDR3 is 11 residues.

This clonotype was obtained from an elderly woman with acute or convalescent COVID-19. V usage is TRBV11-2 and J usage is TRBJ1-1; D call uncertain. The source material was peripheral blood. The CDR3 loop reads CASSLSTEAFF. CDR3 sequence (DNA): TGTGCCAGCAGCTTATCAACTGAAGCTTTCTTT.